The 10 T cell receptor beta chains given below trace back to one sample, sequenced in a study of T cell repertoires in cytomegalovirus infection. TCRdb re-called the reads with MiXCR, one entry per CDR3 protein. The repertoire includes around 440,000 distinct CDR3 sequences, about 11% of them detected once, and 9.5% to 13% sits in the top ten. Specimen: PBMCs. Receptors were obtained from a human donor in good health (CMV status not recorded). Some clones in this sample may be carry-over from other donors' samples.

In its sample, this clonotype was seen many times. The junction does not match germline at one end; this may be a read error. This chain joins TRBV12-3 or TRBV12-4 and TRBJ1-6; possibly TRBD1 for D (5 bases). The CDR3 runs to 15 residues. CDR3 bases: TGTGCCAGCGGTTTGGGGACTGACCTAAATTCACCCCTCCACTTT. It specifies CASGLGTDLNSPLHF.

This clonotype has at least ten counts. This chain links TRBV19 with TRBJ1-1; D gene ambiguous. CDR3 length: 12 residues. Germline CDR1 is LNHDA and CDR2 is SQIVND (reference sequence). Trimming shortened V by 7 bases and J by 11 bases, and 17 bases separated the two germline ends. As DNA, the CDR3 is TGTGCCAGTACCCCCCGGGATTCGGAGGCTTTCTTT. Translating it yields CASTPRDSEAFF.

This clonotype was seen repeatedly, ten times or more. The chain couples TRBV7-8 to TRBJ2-1; 9 nucleotides match TRBD2. The CDR3 has 15 residues. Unmatched junction bases numbered 9, after V lost 7 bases and J lost 5 bases. CDR1 and CDR2 (germline): SGHVS, FQNEAQ. As DNA, the CDR3 is TGTGCCAGCACCCGCGGGGGGGGGGGTAACAATGAGCAGTTCTTC. This codes for CASTRGGGGNNEQFF. The entire variable domain, with the rest obtained from reference TRBV7-8 and TRBJ2-1, is as follows: GAGVSQSPRYKVAKRGQDVALRCDPISGHVSLFWYQQALGQGPEFLTYFQNEAQLDKSGLPSDRFFAERPEGSVSTLKIQRTQQEDSAVYLCASTRGGGGNNEQFFGPGTRLTVL.

This clonotype was picked up a small number of times. The chain links TRBV7-9 to TRBJ2-7; a weak D match, TRBD1 (5 bases). The CDR3 runs to 12 residues. With 5 bases removed from V and 3 bases from J, the gap between germline ends came to 8 bases. Germline V lookup: CDR1 SEHNR, CDR2 FQNEAQ (reference sequence). The CDR3 protein is CASSHDSYEQYF. The CDR3 nucleotides read TGTGCCAGCAGCCACGACAGCTACGAGCAGTACTTC.

This clonotype was seen many times. This chain connects TRBV19 to TRBJ1-1; TRBD1 matches at 9 bases. Germline V gives CDR1 LNHDA, CDR2 SQIVND (reference sequence). Losses at the gene ends were 2 bases for V and 0 bases for J; bases not matched to a gene: 13. The CDR3 has 19 amino acids. CDR3 in DNA: TGTGCCAGTAGTATAAGGAGTATGAGGGGACAGGGATTGAACACTGAAGCTTTCTTT. Translated: CASSIRSMRGQGLNTEAFF.

V usage is TRBV28 and J usage is TRBJ2-1; D unresolved. V was shortened by 5 bases and J by 2 bases, with 16 bases between the two germline ends. The CDR3 extends over 16 amino acids. Germline values: CDR1 MDHEN, CDR2 SYDVKM. The CDR3 DNA follows: TGTGCCAGCAGTCCAACCCCAGATACACCCTACAATGAGCAGTTCTTC. This sequence encodes CASSPTPDTPYNEQFF.

This clonotype came up many times. The chain is built from TRBV7-2 and TRBJ1-6, with D possibly TRBD1 on 5 matching bases. The V end lost 5 bases, the J end lost 0 bases, and 11 bases lay between the germline ends. The CDR3 runs to 16 residues. Germline values: CDR1 SGHTA, CDR2 FQGNSA. CDR3 residues: CASSETGVSYNSPLHF. The CDR3 nucleotides read TGTGCCAGCAGCGAAACAGGCGTCTCCTATAATTCACCCCTCCACTTT.

This clonotype was observed many times. The rearrangement links TRBV12-3 or TRBV12-4 to TRBJ2-7; 9 nucleotides agree with TRBD2. Trimming took 5 bases from V and 4 from J; bases not matched to a gene: 9. The length of the CDR3 is 15 residues. The CDR3 here is CASSALSSGSYEQYF. Here the CDR3 DNA reads TGTGCCAGCAGTGCTCTCAGTAGCGGGAGTTACGAGCAGTACTTC.

This clonotype has a count of ten or more. This chain links TRBV10-3 with TRBJ1-1; D is perhaps TRBD1 (5 bases). Germline loops: CDR1 ENHRY, CDR2 SYGVKD. The V end lost 2 bases, the J end lost 1 base, and 5 bases lay between the germline ends. This CDR3 is built from 13 residues. The CDR3, as DNA: TGTGCCATCAGTGAGACAGGGAACACTGAAGCTTTCTTT. It translates to CAISETGNTEAFF.

This clonotype has a count of ten or more. This chain links TRBV7-6 with TRBJ2-5, with 10 bases identical to TRBD2. The CDR3 covers 17 residues. Germline assignment: CDR1 SGHVS and CDR2 FNYEAQ. V lost 1 base, J lost 5 bases, and 10 bases stayed unmatched. CDR3 loop: CASSLVGAGGEGETQYF. DNA of the CDR3: TGTGCCAGCAGCTTAGTAGGAGCGGGAGGGGAAGGGGAGACCCAGTACTTC.